Listed below are T cell receptor beta chains from one sample, sequenced in a study of T cell changes during pregnancy in multiple sclerosis. The protocol was immunoSEQ multiplex PCR, while the TCRdb copy is restricted to in-frame clones and leaves out a portion. The data show 30,000 to 40,000 clones, 90% to 95% seen once. The sequencing here drew on CD8+ T cells from peripheral blood mononuclear cells, taken in the third trimester of pregnancy. These receptors came from a female donor with multiple sclerosis, enrolled in a pregnancy study. Each CDR3 is given with its conserved first and last residue. A D gene is named only where the DNA matches it firmly. Size values are once, few and many counts, or a class for expanded clones, and some rows have none.

j_call: TRBJ1-1; v_call: TRBV29-1; d_call: .; clone_size: .; cdr3_aa: CSVGGGLNTEAFF; cdr3_nt: TGCAGCGTTGGGGGCGGATTGAACACTGAAGCTTTCTTT
j_call: TRBJ2-5; v_call: TRBV7-9; d_call: .; clone_size: .; cdr3_aa: CASSTPGNQETQYF; cdr3_nt: TGTGCCAGCAGCACCCCCGGGAACCAAGAGACCCAGTACTTC
j_call: TRBJ1-5; v_call: TRBV6-6; d_call: TRBD1; clone_size: once; cdr3_aa: CASIKQGNQPQHF; cdr3_nt: TGTGCCAGCATCAAACAGGGGAATCAGCCCCAGCATTTT
j_call: TRBJ1-2; v_call: TRBV30; d_call: .; clone_size: .; cdr3_aa: CAWSIQQGSYGYTF; cdr3_nt: TGTGCCTGGAGTATCCAACAGGGCTCCTATGGCTACACCTTC
j_call: TRBJ1-5; v_call: TRBV19; d_call: .; clone_size: .; cdr3_aa: CASSIMLSGVLNQPQHF; cdr3_nt: TGTGCCAGTAGTATAATGTTATCAGGGGTCCTTAATCAGCCCCAGCATTTT
j_call: TRBJ2-1; v_call: TRBV4-1; d_call: .; clone_size: .; cdr3_aa: CASSHQGYNEQFF; cdr3_nt: TGCGCCAGCAGCCACCAGGGTTACAATGAGCAGTTCTTC
j_call: TRBJ1-4; v_call: TRBV2; d_call: .; clone_size: .; cdr3_aa: CASSERPRDNKGLFF; cdr3_nt: TGTGCCAGCAGCGAACGGCCTAGGGACAATAAAGGGCTGTTTTTT
j_call: TRBJ2-7; v_call: TRBV25-1; d_call: .; clone_size: .; cdr3_aa: CASSEMFVTESYEQYF; cdr3_nt: TGTGCCAGCAGTGAAATGTTCGTGACAGAGTCCTACGAGCAGTACTTC
j_call: TRBJ2-7; v_call: TRBV27; d_call: .; clone_size: .; cdr3_aa: CASSPPSTGAHEQYF; cdr3_nt: TGTGCCAGCAGCCCACCATCCACCGGAGCCCACGAGCAGTACTTC
j_call: TRBJ2-1; v_call: TRBV4-2; d_call: TRBD2; clone_size: .; cdr3_aa: CASSQVVLAGGRSYNEQFF; cdr3_nt: TGTGCCAGCAGCCAAGTGGTACTAGCGGGGGGGCGGTCCTACAATGAGCAGTTCTTC
j_call: TRBJ1-2; v_call: TRBV9; d_call: .; clone_size: .; cdr3_aa: CASSVVEGSYGYTF; cdr3_nt: TGTGCCAGCAGCGTGGTGGAGGGTAGCTATGGCTACACCTTC
j_call: TRBJ2-7; v_call: TRBV11-2; d_call: .; clone_size: .; cdr3_aa: CASSLTGFSYEQYF; cdr3_nt: TGTGCCAGCAGCTTAACGGGGTTCTCCTACGAGCAGTACTTC
j_call: TRBJ2-5; v_call: TRBV11-2; d_call: .; clone_size: .; cdr3_aa: CASSSTGSGWETQYF; cdr3_nt: TGTGCCAGCAGCTCAACCGGGTCCGGTTGGGAGACCCAGTACTTC
j_call: TRBJ2-5; v_call: TRBV21-1; d_call: .; clone_size: .; cdr3_aa: CASSKVWRGGQETQYF; cdr3_nt: TGTGCCAGCAGCAAAGTGTGGCGGGGGGGCCAAGAGACCCAGTACTTC
j_call: TRBJ2-7; v_call: TRBV9; d_call: TRBD2; clone_size: .; cdr3_aa: CASSVGTSYEQYF; cdr3_nt: TGTGCCAGCAGCGTAGGGACTAGCTACGAGCAGTACTTC
j_call: TRBJ2-1; v_call: TRBV10-3; d_call: .; clone_size: .; cdr3_aa: CAISDNQAGHEQFF; cdr3_nt: TGTGCCATCAGTGATAACCAGGCTGGCCATGAGCAGTTCTTC
j_call: TRBJ1-6; v_call: TRBV19; d_call: .; clone_size: .; cdr3_aa: CARTKGRHRESVNSPLHF; cdr3_nt: TGTGCCAGGACAAAGGGTCGTCACAGGGAGTCGGTTAATTCACCCCTCCACTTT
j_call: TRBJ1-5; v_call: TRBV19; d_call: TRBD1; clone_size: .; cdr3_aa: CASSIPGGQQPQHF; cdr3_nt: TGTGCCAGTAGTATTCCAGGGGGCCAACAGCCCCAGCATTTT
j_call: TRBJ2-1; v_call: TRBV21-1; d_call: .; clone_size: .; cdr3_aa: CASSKENSNEQFF; cdr3_nt: TGTGCCAGCAGCAAAGAAAACAGCAATGAGCAGTTCTTC
j_call: TRBJ1-1; v_call: TRBV30; d_call: .; clone_size: few; cdr3_aa: CAWSDGWRAEAFF; cdr3_nt: TGTGCCTGGAGTGACGGATGGAGGGCTGAAGCTTTCTTT
j_call: TRBJ2-1; v_call: TRBV27; d_call: TRBD2; clone_size: .; cdr3_aa: CASSPGLAGGPPYNEQFF; cdr3_nt: TGTGCCAGCAGCCCGGGACTAGCGGGGGGGCCCCCCTACAATGAGCAGTTCTTC
j_call: TRBJ2-6; v_call: TRBV15; d_call: TRBD1; clone_size: .; cdr3_aa: CATSRDPGTGGSGANVLTF; cdr3_nt: TGTGCCACCAGCAGAGATCCCGGGACAGGGGGATCTGGGGCCAACGTCCTGACTTTC
j_call: TRBJ2-2; v_call: TRBV19; d_call: .; clone_size: .; cdr3_aa: CASSMGHNTGELFF; cdr3_nt: TGTGCCAGTAGTATGGGACATAACACCGGGGAGCTGTTTTTT
j_call: TRBJ1-4; v_call: TRBV2; d_call: .; clone_size: .; cdr3_aa: CASGPWGGGEKLFF; cdr3_nt: TGTGCCAGCGGCCCCTGGGGGGGCGGTGAAAAACTGTTTTTT
j_call: TRBJ1-2; v_call: TRBV30; d_call: TRBD1; clone_size: .; cdr3_aa: CAWSVQDRVADGYTF; cdr3_nt: TGTGCCTGGAGTGTACAGGACAGGGTGGCCGATGGCTACACCTTC
j_call: TRBJ2-1; v_call: TRBV27; d_call: .; clone_size: once; cdr3_aa: CASSLLRRQYNEQFF; cdr3_nt: TGTGCCAGCAGTTTACTTCGACGACAGTACAATGAGCAGTTCTTC
j_call: TRBJ1-5; v_call: TRBV7-9; d_call: .; clone_size: few; cdr3_aa: CASSTGLGDQPQHF; cdr3_nt: TGTGCCAGCAGTACAGGGTTAGGGGATCAGCCCCAGCATTTT
j_call: TRBJ2-7; v_call: TRBV9; d_call: TRBD1; clone_size: .; cdr3_aa: CASSMSGTGAPSYEQYF; cdr3_nt: TGTGCCAGCAGCATGTCCGGGACAGGGGCTCCCTCCTACGAGCAGTACTTC
j_call: TRBJ2-2; v_call: TRBV5-4; d_call: .; clone_size: once; cdr3_aa: CASSLVWVGLAGNTGELFF; cdr3_nt: TGTGCCAGCAGCTTGGTCTGGGTAGGGCTAGCAGGGAACACCGGGGAGCTGTTTTTT
j_call: TRBJ2-7; v_call: TRBV19; d_call: TRBD1; clone_size: .; cdr3_aa: CATSPTGYGYEQYF; cdr3_nt: TGTGCCACCTCACCGACAGGGTATGGTTACGAGCAGTACTTC
j_call: TRBJ1-6; v_call: TRBV5-6; d_call: TRBD1; clone_size: .; cdr3_aa: CASSPDRDGYYSPLHF; cdr3_nt: TGTGCCAGCAGCCCGGACAGGGATGGTTATTATTCACCCCTCCACTTT
j_call: TRBJ2-7; v_call: TRBV6-5; d_call: TRBD1; clone_size: .; cdr3_aa: CASSLGQLSYEQYF; cdr3_nt: TGTGCCAGCAGCTTGGGACAGCTCTCCTACGAGCAGTACTTC
j_call: TRBJ1-1; v_call: TRBV6-9; d_call: TRBD1; clone_size: .; cdr3_aa: CASSHPPKTGLEGGNTEAFF; cdr3_nt: TGTGCCAGCAGTCATCCGCCCAAGACAGGGCTGGAGGGAGGAAACACTGAAGCTTTCTTT
j_call: TRBJ2-5; v_call: TRBV7-9; d_call: TRBD1; clone_size: .; cdr3_aa: CASSRKTGFAETQYF; cdr3_nt: TGTGCCAGCAGCCGTAAGACAGGGTTTGCGGAGACCCAGTACTTC
j_call: TRBJ1-4; v_call: TRBV19; d_call: .; clone_size: .; cdr3_aa: CASSTVRSEKLFF; cdr3_nt: TGTGCCAGTAGTACCGTTAGAAGTGAAAAACTGTTTTTT
j_call: TRBJ1-3; v_call: TRBV27; d_call: .; clone_size: .; cdr3_aa: CASSQGLAGNTIYF; cdr3_nt: TGTGCCAGCAGCCAGGGGCTCGCTGGAAACACCATATATTTT
j_call: TRBJ2-5; v_call: TRBV7-9; d_call: .; clone_size: .; cdr3_aa: CASSDSGKGQETQYF; cdr3_nt: TGTGCCAGCAGCGATTCAGGGAAGGGACAAGAGACCCAGTACTTC
j_call: TRBJ1-1; v_call: TRBV29-1; d_call: TRBD1; clone_size: .; cdr3_aa: CSVEILTGGSTEAFF; cdr3_nt: TGCAGCGTTGAGATACTGACAGGGGGCTCTACTGAAGCTTTCTTT
j_call: TRBJ2-1; v_call: TRBV7-6; d_call: .; clone_size: .; cdr3_aa: CASSLAQGTTHNEQFF; cdr3_nt: TGTGCCAGCAGCTTAGCGCAGGGGACCACCCACAATGAGCAGTTCTTC
j_call: TRBJ2-3; v_call: TRBV21-1; d_call: .; clone_size: .; cdr3_aa: CASSKVPQRGYCDTQYF; cdr3_nt: TGTGCCAGCAGCAAAGTCCCCCAGCGGGGGTACTGTGATACGCAGTATTTT
j_call: TRBJ1-2; v_call: TRBV6-1; d_call: .; clone_size: .; cdr3_aa: CASSEGLGERGYGYTF; cdr3_nt: TGTGCCAGCAGTGAAGGTCTTGGGGAACGGGGCTATGGCTACACCTTC
j_call: TRBJ2-3; v_call: TRBV19; d_call: TRBD2; clone_size: .; cdr3_aa: CASSIVAGGLTDTQYF; cdr3_nt: TGTGCCAGTAGTATAGTAGCGGGGGGCCTCACAGATACGCAGTATTTT
j_call: TRBJ1-1; v_call: TRBV7-3; d_call: .; clone_size: .; cdr3_aa: CASSLINAGTEAFF; cdr3_nt: TGTGCCAGCAGCTTAATAAATGCGGGGACTGAAGCTTTCTTT